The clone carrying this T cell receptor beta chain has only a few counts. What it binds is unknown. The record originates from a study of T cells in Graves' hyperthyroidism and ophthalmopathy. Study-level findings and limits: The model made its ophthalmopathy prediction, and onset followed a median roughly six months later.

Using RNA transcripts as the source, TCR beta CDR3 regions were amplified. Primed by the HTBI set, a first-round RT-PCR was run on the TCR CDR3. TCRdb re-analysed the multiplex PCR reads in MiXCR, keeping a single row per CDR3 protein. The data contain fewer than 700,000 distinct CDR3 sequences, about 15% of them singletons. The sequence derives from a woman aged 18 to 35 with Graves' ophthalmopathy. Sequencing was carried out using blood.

CDR3 in amino acids: CASSQPGTGNTGELFF. The CDR3 DNA reads as TGCGCCAGCAGCCAACCAGGGACAGGAAACACCGGGGAGCTGTTTTTT. This chain uses TRBV4-1 with TRBJ2-2; 8 bases are a match to TRBD1. V shed 2 bases and J 2 bases; nucleotides not matched to a gene: 4. The CDR3 sequence is 16 residues long. Germline loops: CDR1 MGHRA, CDR2 YSYEKL.